The present entry profiles one T cell receptor beta chain with its context. No antigen is known for it. The data belong to a study of radiotherapy plus CTLA-4 blockade in lung cancer. Study results and limitations: TCR clones originating in tumors grew in number in blood after radiotherapy plus ipilimumab.

Looked up from germline, CDR1 is KGHSH and CDR2 is LQKENI. The CDR3 consists of 16 residues. After removal of 1 base from V and 7 bases from J, the junction contained 5 bases not matched to a gene. Clones were read by immunoSEQ multiplex PCR, and TCRdb kept only the in-frame ones, dropping some. Here the sample spans over 75,000 clones, 83% being singletons. Sample: peripheral blood, taken from a patient treated with radiotherapy plus ipilimumab. The TCR was taken from a human donor with non-small cell lung cancer who had stable disease on radiotherapy plus ipilimumab. The gene calls are TRBV18 and TRBJ2-2; the match to TRBD1 covers 11 bases. The DNA of the CDR3 is TGTGCCAGCTCACCACGGACAGGGGGCGCAGGCGGGGAGCTGTTTTTT. Its protein product is CASSPRTGGAGGELFF.